The 17 T cell receptor beta chains below all came from one sample that was sequenced in a study of graft-versus-host responses after intestinal transplantation (dated by TCRdb to about 2021). Library construction relied on the immunoSEQ multiplex PCR assay. Entries here come from immuneACCESS through TCRdb and include only in-frame sequences with V and J called. Some clones fail to appear in such tables; in the studies checked, an unresolved V gene covers under half of the shortfall, and the cause of the remainder is unknown. The sample data list about 90,000 clones, and less than 90% of these were observed just once. Roughly 0.28% of the sample goes to the ten largest clones. The time point label of this sample denotes: cells obtained before transplantation from donor or recipient. These receptors' targets are unknown. Sequencing was performed on unstimulated CD4+ T cells sorted from spleen or lymph node cells, taken before transplant. The receptors originated from a human donor who was the organ donor for an intestinal transplant.

V and J are TRBV5-4 and TRBJ1-1; D ambiguous. The CDR3 covers 15 residues. With 4 bases removed from V and 1 base from J, the gap between germline ends came to 14 bases. Germline V gives CDR1 SGHNT, CDR2 YYREEE (reference sequence). The DNA of the CDR3 is TGTGCCAGCAGCCCTCTGCCGGAGAGGAACACTGAAGCTTTCTTT. It codes for CASSPLPERNTEAFF.

The chain combines TRBV10-3 with TRBJ2-1; 12 bases align to TRBD2. V dropped 4 bases and J dropped 9; count of bases not matched to a gene: 10. The CDR3 sequence is 16 residues long. The V gene's germline CDR1 is ENHRY and CDR2 SYGVKD. CDR3 protein: CAISVASGRVDGEQFF. CDR3 DNA: TGTGCCATCAGTGTGGCTAGCGGGAGGGTGGACGGTGAGCAGTTCTTC.

This clone was counted only a few times. The V gene is TRBV5-1, the J gene TRBJ2-5; D perhaps matches TRBD2 (5 bases). The CDR3 extends over 13 amino acids. Trimming cost V 1 base and J 3 bases, with 7 bases left between them. Per the germline V gene, CDR1 is SGHRS and CDR2 is YFSETQ. DNA of the CDR3: TGCGCCAGCAGCTTGCAGCGGAAAGAGACCCAGTACTTC. This gives the protein CASSLQRKETQYF.

This sequence joins TRBV11-1 and TRBJ2-6; D is undetermined. V was trimmed by 4 bases and J by 0 bases, leaving 13 bases between them. Germline CDR1 SGHAT, CDR2 FQDESV (reference sequence). The CDR3 loop spans 17 amino acids. CDR3 DNA sequence: TGTGCCAGCAGCTCTGCGCTACGCTTCTCTGGGGCCAACGTCCTGACTTTC. Its protein is CASSSALRFSGANVLTF.

The V gene is TRBV28, the J gene TRBJ1-5, with no clear D. The germline CDR1 and CDR2 sequences are MDHEN and SYDVKM. V dropped 5 bases and J dropped 0 bases, with 5 bases sitting between them. This CDR3 contains 13 residues. CDR3 amino acids: CASSPYSNQPQHF. Here the CDR3 DNA reads TGTGCCAGCAGTCCCTATAGCAATCAGCCCCAGCATTTT.

The chain couples TRBV4-1 to TRBJ2-1; the D gene is possibly TRBD2 (6 bases). The CDR3 is 15 amino acids. The V end lost 4 bases, the J end lost 13 bases, and 23 bases lay between the germline ends. Germline V gives CDR1 MGHRA, CDR2 YSYEKL. CDR3 DNA: TGCGCCAGCAGCCGGGACTCATTATTTGAGGACTTACAGTTCTTC. Residues: CASSRDSLFEDLQFF.

The chain employs TRBV19 and TRBJ2-3; 8 bases are a match to TRBD2. The V segment lost 3 bases and the J segment 6 bases; nucleotides outside the gene matches: 5. The CDR3 is 14 amino acids. The germline gives CDR1 LNHDA, CDR2 SQIVND (reference sequence). CDR3 amino acids: CASSIAGGGDTQYF. As DNA, the CDR3 is TGTGCCAGTAGTATCGCGGGAGGCGGGGATACGCAGTATTTT.

The V gene is TRBV5-1, the J gene TRBJ2-1, with 12 nucleotides matching TRBD2. The germline CDR1 and CDR2 sequences are SGHRS and YFSETQ. The V and J ends lost 1 base and 6 bases, in that order; junction bases with no gene match: 11. The CDR3 spans 18 residues. The CDR3 spells CASSLTLAGGPPGNEQFF. The CDR3 DNA reads TGCGCCAGCAGCTTGACACTAGCGGGAGGCCCGCCTGGCAATGAGCAGTTCTTC.

J is TRBJ1-1 and V is TRBV6-6; D might be TRBD1 (5 bases). Germline-derived CDR1 and CDR2 are MNHNY and SVGAGI (reference sequence). The length of the CDR3 is 14 residues. V lost 7 bases, J lost 1 base, and 13 bases lay in between. Written as DNA, the CDR3 is TGTGCCAGCACTAATCAGGGTCCGAACACTGAAGCTTTCTTT. This codes for CASTNQGPNTEAFF.

This chain uses TRBV19 with TRBJ2-1, with 11 bases matching TRBD2. The CDR3 loop spans 14 amino acids. CDR1 is LNHDA, CDR2 SQIVND, per germline (reference sequence). Losses at the gene ends were 4 bases for V and 9 bases for J; bases not matched to a gene: 5. CDR3 protein: CASSKYGTSGEQFF. DNA for the CDR3: TGTGCCAGTAGTAAGTACGGGACTAGCGGTGAGCAGTTCTTC.

This rearrangement joins TRBV28 to TRBJ1-4; 7 nucleotides line up with TRBD1. Germline values: CDR1 MDHEN, CDR2 SYDVKM. J lost 7 bases, V lost 3 bases, and 11 bases had no gene match. The CDR3 has 16 amino acids. The CDR3 sequence is CASSFSRGISGEKLFF. DNA of the CDR3: TGTGCCAGCAGTTTTTCCAGGGGGATTTCGGGTGAAAAACTGTTTTTT.

The chain joins TRBV7-9 to TRBJ2-5; 8 bases line up with TRBD1. The CDR3 consists of 17 residues. J was trimmed by 2 bases and V by 4 bases; bases with no gene match: 12. Per germline, CDR1 SEHNR and CDR2 FQNEAQ (reference sequence). The CDR3 coding sequence is TGTGCCAGCAGCTCCCTCCGGGACAGGCACTCTCAAGAGACCCAGTACTTC. The encoded protein is CASSSLRDRHSQETQYF. Filled out from reference TRBV7-9 and TRBJ2-5, the complete variable domain reads DTGVSQNPRHKITKRGQNVTFRCDPISEHNRLYWYRQTLGQGPEFLTYFQNEAQLEKSRLLSDRFSAERPKGSFSTLEIQRTEQGDSAMYLCASSSLRDRHSQETQYFGPGTRLLVL.

The chain links TRBV7-2 to TRBJ1-1, with TRBD1 identical over 9 bases. This CDR3 has 16 residues. J was trimmed by 4 bases and V by 4 bases; bases with no gene match: 10. Germline CDR1 and CDR2: SGHTA and FQGNSA. The CDR3 DNA follows: TGTGCCAGCAGCTCGGGTTTACAGGGGGCCGGCACTGAAGCTTTCTTT. It encodes CASSSGLQGAGTEAFF.

The chain is built from TRBV6-6 and TRBJ1-1; the D gene is possibly TRBD1 (5 bases). Trimming cost V 2 bases and J 3 bases, with 10 bases left between them. The CDR3 contains 14 residues. CDR1 and CDR2 from the germline V gene are MNHNY and SVGAGI (reference sequence). The DNA for the CDR3 is TGTGCCAGCAGTTACCAGGGCTCGGACACTGAAGCTTTCTTT. Its translation is CASSYQGSDTEAFF.

This rearrangement joins TRBV6-1 to TRBJ1-2; D gene uncertain. The CDR3 has 13 amino acids. Germline V gene sequence: CDR1 MNHNS, CDR2 SASEGT. V lost 2 bases and J lost 3, with 7 bases in between. CDR3 DNA sequence: TGTGCCAGCAGTGAACGGTGGTACTATGGCTACACCTTC. It is translated as CASSERWYYGYTF.

The chain recombines TRBV27 with TRBJ1-5; 8 positions agree with TRBD1. The CDR3 is 13 amino acids. Germline CDR1 reads MNHEY; CDR2 reads SMNVEV (reference sequence). J gave up 6 bases and V 8 bases, and 6 bases lay outside the gene matches. In DNA, the CDR3 is TGTGCCAGCGCGGACAGGGTCGGTCAGCCCCAGCATTTT. Its translation: CASADRVGQPQHF.

The gene calls are TRBV5-4 and TRBJ1-6; weak D call: TRBD1 (6 bases). The germline CDR1 and CDR2 sequences are SGHNT and YYREEE (reference sequence). The CDR3 sequence is 15 residues long. V gave up 6 bases and J gave up 4 bases, with 14 bases separating them. The DNA of the CDR3 is TGTGCCAGCACTAACCGGGGGGCATATAATTCACCCCTCCACTTT. Translated, it gives CASTNRGAYNSPLHF.